This TCR beta chain was recovered during a study of OX40 agonist ivuxolimab in advanced cancers. With 4 bases removed from V and 14 bases from J, the gap between germline ends came to 18 bases. CDR1 and CDR2 (germline): GTSNPN, SVGIG (reference sequence). The CDR3 contains 12 residues. The method was immunoSEQ multiplex PCR; TCRdb's version includes in-frame clones alone and lacks a portion of them. Of roughly 110,000 clones detected, 90% appear once; the ten largest clones hold about 0.48%. Sequencing was performed on CD4+ or CD8+ T cells sorted from blood, taken in a trial of the OX40 agonist ivuxolimab. The rearrangement links TRBV30 to TRBJ2-1; D uncertain. The TCR sequence derives from an adult with an advanced solid tumor such as melanoma, head and neck, liver or kidney cancer. The CDR3 bases are TGTGCCTGGACATCGTCTGCAGTGGGGAAGTTCTTC. Translation gives CAWTSSAVGKFF. Using reference TRBV30 and TRBJ2-1 for the parts outside the CDR3, the full variable domain is SQTIHQWPATLVQPVGSPLSLECTVEGTSNPNLYWYRQAAGRGLQLLFYSVGIGQISSEVPQNLSASRPQDRQFILSSKKLLLSDSGFYLCAWTSSAVGKFFGPGTRLTVL.